This T cell receptor (beta chain) derives from a study of blood T cells in healthy people across ages. Donation came from healthy Caucasian individuals in Russia who were aged roughly 6 to 95. As concerns this clonotype: At one end, the junction sequence differs from germline, possibly due to a read error.

The use of a sample-barcoded 5' primer and a J-beta primer mix characterized a second PCR of roughly 6 to 11 cycles. Unique molecular identifiers of 12 random nucleotides labeled each cDNA. TCRdb independently ran MiXCR on the 5' RACE reads; one entry per CDR3 protein. The sample holds 1,800,000 or so distinct CDR3 sequences, approximately 40% seen once. Germline V lookup: CDR1 ENHRY, CDR2 SYGVKD. The CDR3 has 13 amino acids. Sequences were obtained from blood. This chain links TRBV10-3 with TRBJ2-1; D perhaps matches TRBD2 (6 bases). This clonotype was obtained from a human donor in good health. CDR3 sequence reads: CAIGDRGINEQFF. The DNA for the CDR3 is TGTGCCATCGGTGACCGGGGGATCAATGAGCAGTTCTTC.